This T cell receptor beta chain comes out of a study of OX40 agonist ivuxolimab in advanced cancers. The CDR3 has 13 residues. Trimming removed 6 bases from V and 8 bases from J; junction bases left unmatched: 2. CDR1 MNHNY and CDR2 SVGAGI come from the germline V gene (reference sequence). In regard to this clone: The antigen remains undetermined.

Assay used: immunoSEQ multiplex PCR; TCRdb lists only in-frame clones, some missing. Found here are some 80,000 clones, 84% of them singletons; the top ten hold 0.35% to 0.45%. Notes on the study in general: No antigen was identified for the clonally expanded peripheral T cells.

Source: CD4+ or CD8+ T cells sorted from blood, taken in a trial of the OX40 agonist ivuxolimab. The sequence came from an adult with an advanced solid tumor such as melanoma, head and neck, liver or kidney cancer. This chain uses TRBV6-6 with TRBJ2-2; 11 nucleotides align to TRBD1. CDR3 nucleotide sequence: TGTGCCAGCAGGGACAGGGGGCGAGGGGAGCTGTTTTTT. Translated, it gives CASRDRGRGELFF.